This T cell receptor beta chain was captured in a study of T cell responses to AZD1222 COVID-19 vaccine. This table comes from immunoSEQ multiplex PCR, and its TCRdb copy is limited to in-frame clones, with some not included. Of 90,000 to 100,000 clones listed, approximately 88% are singletons. Overall study results and limits: Recipients of AZD1222 seropositive at baseline numbered only 6 or 7. White British people made up most donors, females outnumbered males, and clonal diversity was possibly underestimated. Nearly half of spike-specific TCRs reportedly target unmutated variant regions. The study sampled repertoires only after the peak T cell response.

In regard to this clone: The antigen remains undetermined.

This CDR3 comprises 16 residues. The germline gives CDR1 KGHSH, CDR2 LQKENI. V gave up 3 bases and J gave up 0 bases, with 9 bases separating them. This sequence originates from an adult in good health. Sample: peripheral blood, taken on day 0 of AZD1222 vaccination. The J gene is TRBJ2-6, the V gene TRBV18; D is undetermined. The CDR3 coding sequence is TGTGCCAGCTCACCCCTTGACGGCTCTGGGGCCAACGTCCTGACTTTC. It translates to CASSPLDGSGANVLTF.